Listed below are T cell receptor beta chains from one sample, sequenced in a study of blood T cell repertoires in COVID-19. Here immunoSEQ multiplex PCR was the method, and the copy in TCRdb shows in-frame clones only, minus some. The sample lists some 260,000 clones; about 87% were seen once. The source material was peripheral blood. The receptor source for this set is a woman aged 70-85 years with COVID-19, enrolled during active disease. The CDR3 runs from the conserved cysteine through the conserved F or W. D genes are given only for firm matches.

>NA|TRBV18|TRBJ2-5
CASSPARSQETQYF
>TRBD1|TRBV6-5|TRBJ2-5
CASSRQGWRQETQYF
>NA|TRBV5-1|TRBJ2-3
CASSRTPGLGTDTQYF
>NA|TRBV25-1|TRBJ1-4
CASSEYTAGAYEKLFF
>NA|TRBV7-2|TRBJ1-3
CASSLRGPLGNTIYF
>TRBD2|TRBV18|TRBJ2-3
CASSPPELAGSDTQYF
>NA|TRBV5-1|TRBJ2-7
CASSLEGRGYEQYF
>NA|TRBV19|TRBJ1-3
CASSTYKRSSGNTIYF
>TRBD1|TRBV19|TRBJ2-3
CASSTNRGLFTDTQYF
>NA|TRBV5-1|TRBJ1-4
CASSRAGGSNEKLFF
>TRBD2|TRBV27|TRBJ2-7
CASSFLPGTSGSSHEQYF
>NA|TRBV15|TRBJ1-4
CATSSRRTAQVEKLFF
>NA|TRBV18|TRBJ1-5
CASSPGRGGQPQHF
>TRBD1|TRBV9|TRBJ2-5
CASSVTGGVETQYF
>NA|TRBV5-1|TRBJ1-1
CASSLQNYGDTEAFF
>TRBD1|TRBV20-1|TRBJ1-2
CSAPGGYGYTF
>NA|TRBV7-2|TRBJ1-2
CASSLALANYGYTF
>TRBD1|TRBV2|TRBJ1-2
CASSRTGEGYGYTF
>TRBD1|TRBV9|TRBJ1-4
CASSADRPGKLFF
>NA|TRBV4-3|TRBJ1-6
CASSHSGLRSPLHF
>NA|TRBV28|TRBJ1-5
CASTSGNQPQHF
>NA|TRBV7-9|TRBJ1-3
CASSLRDSLGDTIYF
>NA|TRBV28|TRBJ1-5
CASNSQALGNQPQHF
>NA|TRBV27|TRBJ1-4
CASSYSRRIEKLFF
>NA|TRBV5-6|TRBJ2-5
CASSLAGETQYF
>TRBD1|TRBV13|TRBJ2-3
CASSTDRVTDTQYF
>NA|TRBV18|TRBJ1-3
CASSPRRASSGNTIYF
>TRBD1|TRBV9|TRBJ1-6
CASSATGVNSPLHF
>NA|TRBV2|TRBJ2-2
CASRGAGELFF
>NA|TRBV11-3|TRBJ1-3
CASSFNRPTSGNTIYF
>TRBD2|TRBV9|TRBJ2-2
CASRNSGRESGELFF
>NA|TRBV30|TRBJ2-7
CAWSVSYEQYF
>NA|TRBV28|TRBJ2-5
CASSPLTGGRETQYF
>NA|TRBV11-2|TRBJ1-2
CASSLGQDGYTF
>NA|TRBV5-1|TRBJ1-1
CASSLVRNTEAFF
>NA|TRBV30|TRBJ1-1
CTWRGAGVNTEAFF
>TRBD2|TRBV19|TRBJ2-1
CASEAGALYNEQFF
>NA|TRBV25-1|TRBJ1-4
CASSDTGTRNEKLFF
>TRBD1|TRBV6-5|TRBJ2-2
CASTEGAGASGELFF
>TRBD1|TRBV12-3/TRBV12-4|TRBJ2-7
CASRGQGAMYF
>NA|TRBV7-9|TRBJ1-2
CASSPGSEVSWGYTF
>NA|TRBV9|TRBJ2-1
CASSVSRTEKPNNEQFF
>NA|TRBV23-1|TRBJ2-7
CASSLKGGQDRYEQYF
>NA|TRBV28|TRBJ2-7
CASIPLMTGAYEQYF
>NA|TRBV11-2|TRBJ1-5
CASSLGRVYNQPQHF
>TRBD1|TRBV18|TRBJ2-2
CASSPDRVTGELFF
>NA|TRBV3-1/TRBV3-2|TRBJ1-5
CASSQSAGHQQPQHF
>NA|TRBV30|TRBJ1-4
CAWSPGWEKLFF